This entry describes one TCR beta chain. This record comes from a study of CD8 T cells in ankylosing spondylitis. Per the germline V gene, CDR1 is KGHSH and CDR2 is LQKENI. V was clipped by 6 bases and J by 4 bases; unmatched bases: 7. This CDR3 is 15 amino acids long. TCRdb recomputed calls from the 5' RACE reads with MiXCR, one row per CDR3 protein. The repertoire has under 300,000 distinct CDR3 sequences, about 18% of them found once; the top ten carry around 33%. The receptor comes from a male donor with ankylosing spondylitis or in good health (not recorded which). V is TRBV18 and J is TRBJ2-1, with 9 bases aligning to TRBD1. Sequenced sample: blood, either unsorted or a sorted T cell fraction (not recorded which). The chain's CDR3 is CASSQSGTGYNEQFF. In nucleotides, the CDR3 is TGTGCCAGCTCTCAATCCGGGACAGGGTACAATGAGCAGTTCTTC.